The next 22 T cell receptor beta chains were all read from a single sample in a study of beta chain features in type 1 diabetes. Reverse transcribing all isolated RNA meant expressed TCRB transcripts were sequenced. Some clones are missing from TCRdb's copy, which holds only in-frame ones; the method was immunoSEQ multiplex PCR. Of 250,000 to 350,000 clones listed, around 13% are singletons. The sequenced material came from central memory CD4+ T cells from blood. These receptors all stem from a man aged 25 to 40 in good health.

The V and J genes are TRBV7-2 and TRBJ2-3, with TRBD1 as a possible D gene (6 bases). Trimming stripped 4 bases from V and 2 bases from J, with 10 bases between. The CDR3 runs to 14 residues. CDR1 and CDR2 (germline): SGHTA, FQGNSA. CDR3 region: CASSSQGPTDTQYF. The CDR3 bases are TGTGCCAGCAGCTCCCAGGGGCCCACAGATACGCAGTATTTT.

This clone was observed a few times. The chain joins TRBV10-2 to TRBJ2-1; no clear D. The CDR3 is 17 residues long. The germline V gene has CDR1 WSHSY and CDR2 SAAADI. V dropped 3 bases and J dropped 4 bases, with 19 bases sitting between them. The CDR3 coding sequence is TGCGCCAGCAGTGACCGTTTAACGGCGGCGCGATACAATGAGCAGTTCTTC. Translation gives CASSDRLTAARYNEQFF.

This clone occurred a few times. This chain joins TRBV19 and TRBJ1-2; 8 bases are a match to TRBD1. Trimming cost V 6 bases and J 4 bases; bases outside gene matches: 10. The CDR3 is 15 amino acids. Germline V gives CDR1 LNHDA, CDR2 SQIVND (reference sequence). CDR3 nucleotides: TGTGCCAGTAGCCCTCGTCCAGACAGGGGCTATGGCTACACCTTC. Translated: CASSPRPDRGYGYTF.

Worth noting for this clone: This sample also contains other DNA sequences that code for the same CDR3. This chain joins TRBV6-5 and TRBJ1-6; D remains unclear. V lost 6 bases and J 5 bases, leaving 11 bases between the germline ends. Germline CDR1 MNHEY, CDR2 SVGAGI. This CDR3 spans 14 amino acids. CDR3 nucleotides: TGTGCCAGCAGACCCGGACGGAATAATTCACCCCTCCACTTT. Amino acid sequence: CASRPGRNNSPLHF.

This sequence joins TRBV6-5 and TRBJ2-5, with D hard to call. Between the trimmed V and J ends, which lost 3 bases and 4 bases, there was a span of 12 bases. CDR1 and CDR2 (germline): MNHEY, SVGAGI. CDR3 length equals 14 residues. The CDR3 DNA sequence: TGTGCCAGCAGTTATCGACTGGAAGTAGAGACCCAGTACTTC. It codes for CASSYRLEVETQYF.

The chain couples TRBV19 to TRBJ2-4; D not resolved. Germline CDR1 reads LNHDA; CDR2 reads SQIVND (reference sequence). V lost 5 bases and J lost 8, with 7 bases in between. CDR3 length equals 11 residues. The chain's CDR3 is CASSLQDIQYF. The DNA for the CDR3 is TGTGCCAGTAGTCTCCAGGACATTCAGTACTTC.

This chain uses TRBV18 with TRBJ2-2; 9 positions agree with TRBD2. The CDR3 sequence is 17 residues long. The V and J ends lost 3 bases and 4 bases, in that order; junction bases with no gene match: 9. The germline CDR1 and CDR2 sequences are KGHSH and LQKENI. CDR3 DNA: TGTGCCAGCTCACCGTTAGCGGGAGCCCGAGGCACCGGGGAGCTGTTTTTT. It codes for CASSPLAGARGTGELFF.

The chain links TRBV5-6 to TRBJ1-5; 8 positions match TRBD1. The CDR3 extends over 16 amino acids. Unmatched junction bases numbered 12, after V lost 4 bases and J lost 6 bases. Germline assignment: CDR1 SGHDT and CDR2 YYEEEE. The chain's CDR3 is CASSRDRGRVGQPQHF. As DNA, the CDR3 is TGTGCCAGCAGCAGAGACAGGGGAAGGGTAGGTCAGCCCCAGCATTTT.

The chain links TRBV15 to TRBJ2-2; 9 bases align to TRBD1. Trimming removed 0 bases from V and 7 bases from J; junction bases left unmatched: 6. The germline gives CDR1 LNHNV, CDR2 YYDKDF (reference sequence). The CDR3 is 16 amino acids. CDR3 protein: CATSREGTGFNGELFF. Written as DNA, the CDR3 is TGTGCCACCAGCAGAGAGGGGACAGGGTTTAACGGGGAGCTGTTTTTT.

At least ten counts were recorded for this clone. Other DNA sequences in the sample encode the same CDR3. CDR3 amino acids: CASRDRAGNTIYF. In DNA, the CDR3 is TGTGCCAGCAGGGACAGAGCTGGAAACACCATATATTTT. This chain links TRBV2 with TRBJ1-3; D is perhaps TRBD1 (6 bases). Trimming took 6 bases from V and 2 from J, leaving 8 bases between them. The CDR3 has 13 amino acids. The V gene's germline CDR1 is SNHLY and CDR2 FYNNEI.

The gene calls are TRBV5-6 and TRBJ2-7; D is ambiguous. This CDR3 is 12 amino acids long. V lost 5 bases and J 4 bases, leaving 10 bases between the germline ends. Germline V gene lookup returns CDR1 SGHDT and CDR2 YYEEEE. CDR3 sequence reads: CASSQTGYEQYV. CDR3 nucleotide sequence: TGTGCCAGCAGTCAAACGGGTTACGAGCAGTACGTC.

This clone was counted a single time. The V and J genes are TRBV4-3 and TRBJ1-4, with unresolved D. Germline lookup yields CDR1 LGHNA and CDR2 YSLEER. The CDR3 runs to 16 residues. V was shortened by 4 bases and J by 5 bases, with 17 bases between the two germline ends. As DNA, the CDR3 is TGCGCCAGCAGCCGCGGCCTCGGGCCCTTAAATGAAAAACTGTTTTTT. Protein: CASSRGLGPLNEKLFF.

In this sample, this clone turned up a few times. This chain joins TRBV11-3 and TRBJ2-1; no clear D. Germline values: CDR1 SGHNT, CDR2 YENEEA. The CDR3 spans 14 residues. Trimming removed 0 bases at V and 8 bases at J, with 11 bases between. The CDR3 reads CASSLDRVSYEQFF. The CDR3, as DNA: TGTGCCAGCAGCTTAGATCGGGTTTCCTATGAGCAGTTCTTC. Together with reference TRBV11-3 and TRBJ2-1, the CDR3 gives the full variable domain: EAGVVQSPRYKIIEKKQPVAFWCNPISGHNTLYWYLQNLGQGPELLIRYENEEAVDDSQLPKDRFSAERLKGVDSTLKIQPAELGDSAVYLCASSLDRVSYEQFFGPGTRLTVL.

This clone has only a few counts. The J gene is TRBJ2-7, the V gene TRBV6-5; 10 nucleotides match TRBD1. CDR1 and CDR2 from the germline V gene are MNHEY and SVGAGI. This CDR3 is 13 amino acids long. V lost 7 bases, J lost 5 bases, and 5 bases stayed unmatched. The CDR3 loop is CASTMTGGDEQYF. DNA for the CDR3: TGTGCCAGCACAATGACAGGGGGCGACGAGCAGTACTTC.

This clone has more than one count but fewer than ten. J is TRBJ2-6 and V is TRBV7-9, with 8 bases aligning to TRBD1. Trimming took 5 bases from V and 3 from J; bases not matched to a gene: 15. The CDR3 is 19 residues long. Looked up from germline, CDR1 is SEHNR and CDR2 is FQNEAQ (reference sequence). In DNA form, the CDR3 reads TGTGCCAGCAGCCCTCGGACAGGGTATTATAAGGGTGGGGCCAACGTCCTGACTTTC. It translates to CASSPRTGYYKGGANVLTF.

In its sample, this clone was seen a few times. The chain employs TRBV5-4 and TRBJ2-4, with a tentative D call TRBD1 (5 bases). CDR1 and CDR2 (germline): SGHNT, YYREEE (reference sequence). The CDR3 runs 15 residues. Trimming left V 0 bases short and J 3 bases short, with 10 bases between. The DNA for the CDR3 is TGTGCCAGCAGCTTGGGGACGCAGGGCAAAAACATTCAGTACTTC. Its protein product is CASSLGTQGKNIQYF.

This clone came up many times. V gene TRBV19 combines with J gene TRBJ1-1; a weak D match, TRBD1 (5 bases). The V gene lost 4 bases and the J gene lost 5 bases, with 20 bases spanning the gap. Germline V gene lookup returns CDR1 LNHDA and CDR2 SQIVND (reference sequence). This CDR3 spans 16 amino acids. The CDR3, as DNA: TGTGCCAGTAGTAAAACCCGGCCGCCCCGGACAACTGAAGCTTTCTTT. Its protein is CASSKTRPPRTTEAFF.

In nucleotides, the CDR3 is TGTGCCAGCAGCCACGCCTTCGCGAGCCAAGAGACCCAGTACTTC. Residues: CASSHAFASQETQYF. The chain has TRBV7-3 and TRBJ2-5; D is unclear. Germline CDR1 reads SGHTA; CDR2 reads FQGTGA. The CDR3 runs 15 residues. V shed 5 bases and J shed 1 base, with 14 bases lying between them.

The chain uses TRBV15 and TRBJ2-1, with 8 bases aligning to TRBD2. The V gene's germline CDR1 is LNHNV and CDR2 YYDKDF (reference sequence). CDR3 length equals 14 residues. V lost 1 base, J lost 6 bases, and 2 bases stayed unmatched. The CDR3 sequence is CATSRAGGGNEQFF. The CDR3 DNA sequence: TGTGCCACCAGCAGAGCGGGGGGGGGCAATGAGCAGTTCTTC.

There are a few counts of this clone. The CDR3 region is CASSLSGYSTDTQYF. Here the CDR3 DNA reads TGCGCCAGCAGCTTATCTGGCTATAGCACAGATACGCAGTATTTT. This chain joins TRBV5-1 and TRBJ2-3; no firm D call. With 2 bases removed from V and 0 bases from J, the gap between germline ends came to 10 bases. Germline CDR1 reads SGHRS; CDR2 reads YFSETQ. The CDR3 totals 15 residues.

This clone has only a few counts. This chain links TRBV28 with TRBJ2-1; D remains ambiguous. The V and J ends lost 2 bases and 0 bases respectively, with 8 bases between them. Germline-derived CDR1 and CDR2 are MDHEN and SYDVKM. This CDR3 is built from 15 residues. The CDR3 DNA reads TGTGCCAGCAGTTTAGCGGAAAGCTCCTACAATGAGCAGTTCTTC. Its protein is CASSLAESSYNEQFF.

This clone has a handful of counts. The V call is TRBV7-8, the J call TRBJ1-1; D is unresolved. CDR3 size: 13 residues. The V end lost 2 bases, the J end lost 10 bases, and 14 bases lay between the germline ends. Germline V CDR1 and CDR2: SGHVS, FQNEAQ. CDR3 in amino acids: CASSLRPNGGAFF. The CDR3 DNA reads as TGTGCCAGCAGCTTAAGACCGAATGGTGGAGCTTTCTTT.